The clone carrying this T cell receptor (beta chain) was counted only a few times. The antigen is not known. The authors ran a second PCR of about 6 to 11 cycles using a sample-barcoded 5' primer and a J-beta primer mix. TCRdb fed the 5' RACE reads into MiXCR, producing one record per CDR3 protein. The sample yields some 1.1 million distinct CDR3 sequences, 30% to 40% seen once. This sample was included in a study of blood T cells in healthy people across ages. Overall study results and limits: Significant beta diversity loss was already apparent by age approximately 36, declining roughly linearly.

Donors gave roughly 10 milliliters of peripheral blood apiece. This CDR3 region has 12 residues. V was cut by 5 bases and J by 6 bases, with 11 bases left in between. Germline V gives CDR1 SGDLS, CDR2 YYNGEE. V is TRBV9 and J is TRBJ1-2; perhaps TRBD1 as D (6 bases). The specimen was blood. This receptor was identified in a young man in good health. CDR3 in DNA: TGTGCCAGCAGTTGGGGGCAAGATGGCTACACCTTC. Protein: CASSWGQDGYTF.